The present T cell receptor (beta chain) was sequenced within a study of OX40 agonist ivuxolimab in advanced cancers. Study background: Patients in the trial were receiving intravenous ivuxolimab every 2 weeks, at doses of 0.01 to 10 mg/kg.

The germline V gene encodes CDR1 SGHDT and CDR2 YYEEEE. The CDR3 spans 14 residues. Trimming took 1 base from V and 4 from J, leaving 11 bases between them. At cycle 4 day 1, cycle 7 day 1, and baseline, blood was sampled. Sequencing was performed with immunoSEQ multiplex PCR; in TCRdb, only in-frame clones are kept and a portion is missing. The sample has 98,000 or so clones; approximately 83% are singletons. The V gene is TRBV5-6, the J gene TRBJ1-2; D ambiguous. The sequence was collected from an adult with an advanced solid tumor such as melanoma, head and neck, liver or kidney cancer. The sample in question was CD4+ or CD8+ T cells sorted from blood, obtained in a trial of the OX40 agonist ivuxolimab. The chain's CDR3 is CASSLIGGSYGYTF. The CDR3 DNA reads as TGTGCCAGCAGCTTGATAGGCGGTTCCTATGGCTACACCTTC.